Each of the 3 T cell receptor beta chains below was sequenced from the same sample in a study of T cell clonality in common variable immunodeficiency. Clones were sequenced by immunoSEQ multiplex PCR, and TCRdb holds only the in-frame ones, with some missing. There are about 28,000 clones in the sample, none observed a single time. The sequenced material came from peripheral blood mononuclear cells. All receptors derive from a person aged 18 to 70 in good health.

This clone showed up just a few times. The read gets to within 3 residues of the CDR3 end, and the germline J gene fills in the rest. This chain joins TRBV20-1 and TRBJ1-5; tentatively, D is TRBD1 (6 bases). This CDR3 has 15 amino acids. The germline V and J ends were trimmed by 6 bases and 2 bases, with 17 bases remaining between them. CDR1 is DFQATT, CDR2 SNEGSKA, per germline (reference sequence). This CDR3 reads CSAHAGGAGNQPQHF. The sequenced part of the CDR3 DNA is TGCAGTGCCCATGCGGGGGGCGCGGGCAATCAGCCC.

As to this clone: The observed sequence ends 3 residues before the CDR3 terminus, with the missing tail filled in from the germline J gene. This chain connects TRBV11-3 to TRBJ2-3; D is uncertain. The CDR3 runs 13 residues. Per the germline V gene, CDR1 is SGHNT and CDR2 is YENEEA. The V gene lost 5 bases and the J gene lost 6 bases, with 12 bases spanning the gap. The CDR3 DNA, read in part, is TGTGCCAGCAGCCTGACCGCCAGGGATACG. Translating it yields CASSLTARDT. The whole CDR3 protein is CASSLTARDTQYF.

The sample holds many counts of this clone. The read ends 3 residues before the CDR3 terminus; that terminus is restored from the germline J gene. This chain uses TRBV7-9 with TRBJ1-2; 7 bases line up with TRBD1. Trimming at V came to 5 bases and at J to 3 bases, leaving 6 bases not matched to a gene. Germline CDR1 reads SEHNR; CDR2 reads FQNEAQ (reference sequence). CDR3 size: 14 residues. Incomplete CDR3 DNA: TGTGCCAGCAGCGACACAGGGGTCCACTATGGC. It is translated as CASSDTGVHYG. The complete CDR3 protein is CASSDTGVHYGYTF. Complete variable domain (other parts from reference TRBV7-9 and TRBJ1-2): DTGVSQNPRHKITKRGQNVTFRCDPISEHNRLYWYRQTLGQGPEFLTYFQNEAQLEKSRLLSDRFSAERPKGSFSTLEIQRTEQGDSAMYLCASSDTGVHYGYTFGSGTRLTVV.